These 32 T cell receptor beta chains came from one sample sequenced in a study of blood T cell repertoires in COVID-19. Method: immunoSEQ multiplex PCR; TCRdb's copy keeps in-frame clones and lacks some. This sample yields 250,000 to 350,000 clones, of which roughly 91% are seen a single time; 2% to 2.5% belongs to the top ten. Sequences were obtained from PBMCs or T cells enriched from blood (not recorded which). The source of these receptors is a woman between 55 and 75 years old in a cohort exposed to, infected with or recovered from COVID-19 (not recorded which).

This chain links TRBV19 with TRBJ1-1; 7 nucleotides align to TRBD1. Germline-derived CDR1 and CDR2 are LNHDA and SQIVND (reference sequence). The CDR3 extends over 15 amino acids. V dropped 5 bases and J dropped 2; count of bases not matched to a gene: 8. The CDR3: CASSVYRGSNTEAFF. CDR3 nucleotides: TGTGCCAGTAGTGTTTACAGGGGTTCAAACACTGAAGCTTTCTTT.

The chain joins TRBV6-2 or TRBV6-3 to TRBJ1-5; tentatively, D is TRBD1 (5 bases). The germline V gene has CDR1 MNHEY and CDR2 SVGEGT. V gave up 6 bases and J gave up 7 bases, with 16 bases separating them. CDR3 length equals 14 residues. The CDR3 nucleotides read TGTGCCAGCAGCACCCAGGGATACGGGCAGCCCCAGCATTTT. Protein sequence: CASSTQGYGQPQHF.

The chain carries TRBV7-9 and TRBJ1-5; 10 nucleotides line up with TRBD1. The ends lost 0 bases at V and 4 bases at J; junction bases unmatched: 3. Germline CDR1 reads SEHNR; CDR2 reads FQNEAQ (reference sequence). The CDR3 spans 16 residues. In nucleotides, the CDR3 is TGTGCCAGCAGCTTAGCAAGGGACAGGGGAAATCAGCCCCAGCATTTT. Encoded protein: CASSLARDRGNQPQHF.

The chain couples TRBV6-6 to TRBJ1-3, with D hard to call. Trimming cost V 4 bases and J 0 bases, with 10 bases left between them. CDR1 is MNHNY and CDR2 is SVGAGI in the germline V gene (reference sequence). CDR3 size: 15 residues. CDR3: CASSSGEISGNTIYF. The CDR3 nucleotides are TGTGCCAGCAGTTCAGGCGAAATCTCTGGAAACACCATATATTTT.

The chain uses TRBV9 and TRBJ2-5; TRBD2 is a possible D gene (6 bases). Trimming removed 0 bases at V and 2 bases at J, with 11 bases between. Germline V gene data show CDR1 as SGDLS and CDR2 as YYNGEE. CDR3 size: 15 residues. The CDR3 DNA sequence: TGTGCCAGCAGCGTAGATCACGGGGGTCAAGAGACCCAGTACTTC. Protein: CASSVDHGGQETQYF.

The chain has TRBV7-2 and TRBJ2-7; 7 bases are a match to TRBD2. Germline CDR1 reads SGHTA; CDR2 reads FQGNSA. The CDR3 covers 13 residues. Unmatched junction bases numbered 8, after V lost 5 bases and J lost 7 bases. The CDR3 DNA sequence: TGTGCCAGCAGCAACTCGGGAGGCCGGGAGCAGTACTTC. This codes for CASSNSGGREQYF.

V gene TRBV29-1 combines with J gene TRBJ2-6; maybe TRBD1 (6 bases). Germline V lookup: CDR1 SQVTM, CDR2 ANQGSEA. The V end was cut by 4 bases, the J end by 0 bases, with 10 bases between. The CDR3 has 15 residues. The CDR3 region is CSVATGGSGANVLTF. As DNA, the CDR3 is TGCAGCGTTGCGACAGGCGGCTCTGGGGCCAACGTCCTGACTTTC.

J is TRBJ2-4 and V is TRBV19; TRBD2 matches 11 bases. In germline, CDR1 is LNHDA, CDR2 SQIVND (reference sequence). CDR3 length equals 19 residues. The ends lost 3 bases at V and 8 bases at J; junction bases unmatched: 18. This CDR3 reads CASSMRLGLAGGPGDIQYF. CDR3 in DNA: TGTGCCAGTAGTATGCGTCTTGGATTAGCGGGAGGGCCTGGAGACATTCAGTACTTC.

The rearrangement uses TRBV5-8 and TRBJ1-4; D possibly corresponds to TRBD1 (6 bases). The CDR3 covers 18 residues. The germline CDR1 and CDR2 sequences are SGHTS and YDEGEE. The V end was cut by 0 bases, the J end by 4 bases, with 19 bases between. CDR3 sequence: CASSLAWDILLDNEKLFF. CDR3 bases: TGTGCCAGCAGCTTGGCCTGGGACATTCTACTAGATAATGAAAAACTGTTTTTT.

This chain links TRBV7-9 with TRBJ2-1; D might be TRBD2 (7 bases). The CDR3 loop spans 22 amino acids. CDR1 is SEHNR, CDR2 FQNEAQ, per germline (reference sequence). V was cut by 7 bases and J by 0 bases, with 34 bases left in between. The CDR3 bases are TGTGCCAGCACCAACCGGGCAGGAAAAGGACTAGGGGGAACGAGCTCCTACAATGAGCAGTTCTTC. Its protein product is CASTNRAGKGLGGTSSYNEQFF.

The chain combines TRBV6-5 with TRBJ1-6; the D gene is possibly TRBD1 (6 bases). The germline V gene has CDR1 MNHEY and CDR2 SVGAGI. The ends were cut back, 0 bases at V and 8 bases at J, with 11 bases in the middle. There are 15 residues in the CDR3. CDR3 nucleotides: TGTGCCAGCAGTTACTCCGGGACAAATGATTCACCCCTCCACTTT. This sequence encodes CASSYSGTNDSPLHF.

The CDR3 bases are TGTGCCAGCAGGCTTAGATGGTTAGCTACGGGGGAGCAGTACTTC. Amino acids: CASRLRWLATGEQYF. The chain recombines TRBV6-5 with TRBJ2-7; D is perhaps TRBD2 (5 bases). The germline gives CDR1 MNHEY, CDR2 SVGAGI. V lost 6 bases to trimming and J lost 7 bases, with 22 bases between them. The CDR3 loop spans 15 amino acids.

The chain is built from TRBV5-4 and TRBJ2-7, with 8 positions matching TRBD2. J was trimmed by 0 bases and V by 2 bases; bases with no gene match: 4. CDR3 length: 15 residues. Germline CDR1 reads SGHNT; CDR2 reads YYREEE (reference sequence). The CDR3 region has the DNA TGTGCCAGCAGCTTCTTTAGCGGGGCCTCCTACGAGCAGTACTTC. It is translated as CASSFFSGASYEQYF. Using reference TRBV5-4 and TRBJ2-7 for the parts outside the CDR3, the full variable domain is ETGVTQSPTHLIKTRGQQVTLRCSSQSGHNTVSWYQQALGQGPQFIFQYYREEENGRGNFPPRFSGLQFPNYSSELNVNALELDDSALYLCASSFFSGASYEQYFGPGTRLTVT.

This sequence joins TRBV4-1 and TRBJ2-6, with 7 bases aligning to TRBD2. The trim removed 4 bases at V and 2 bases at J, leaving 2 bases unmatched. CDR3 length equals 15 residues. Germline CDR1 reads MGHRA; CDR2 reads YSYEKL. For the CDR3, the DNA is TGCGCCAGCAGCCCGGGGAGGGCTGGGGCCAACGTCCTGACTTTC. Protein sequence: CASSPGRAGANVLTF.

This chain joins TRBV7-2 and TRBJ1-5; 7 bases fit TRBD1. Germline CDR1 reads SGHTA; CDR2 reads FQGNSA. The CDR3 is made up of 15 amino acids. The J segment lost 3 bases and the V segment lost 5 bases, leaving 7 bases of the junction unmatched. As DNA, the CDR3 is TGTGCCAGCAGCATCAACAGGGGCCTCAATCAGCCCCAGCATTTT. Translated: CASSINRGLNQPQHF.

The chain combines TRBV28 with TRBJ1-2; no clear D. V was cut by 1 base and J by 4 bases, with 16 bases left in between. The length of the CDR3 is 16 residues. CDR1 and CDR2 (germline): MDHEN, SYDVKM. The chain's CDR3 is CASSLSMASGGYGYTF. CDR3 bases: TGTGCCAGCAGTTTATCTATGGCCTCCGGAGGCTATGGCTACACCTTC.

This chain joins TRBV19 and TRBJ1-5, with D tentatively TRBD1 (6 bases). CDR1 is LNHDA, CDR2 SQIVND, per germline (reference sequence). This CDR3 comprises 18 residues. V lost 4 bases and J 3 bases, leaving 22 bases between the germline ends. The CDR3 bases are TGTGCCAGTAGTAGGTCCAGGACAGCGAACTCTTTCAATCAGCCCCAGCATTTT. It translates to CASSRSRTANSFNQPQHF.

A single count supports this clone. The DNA of the CDR3 is TGTGCCAGCAGCCCTCGGGGAGGGCGATACGAGCAGTACTTC. Translating it yields CASSPRGGRYEQYF. The chain recombines TRBV7-9 with TRBJ2-7; 7 positions agree with TRBD2. After removal of 5 bases from V and 4 bases from J, the junction contained 8 bases not matched to a gene. CDR1 and CDR2 (germline): SEHNR, FQNEAQ (reference sequence). This CDR3 spans 14 amino acids.

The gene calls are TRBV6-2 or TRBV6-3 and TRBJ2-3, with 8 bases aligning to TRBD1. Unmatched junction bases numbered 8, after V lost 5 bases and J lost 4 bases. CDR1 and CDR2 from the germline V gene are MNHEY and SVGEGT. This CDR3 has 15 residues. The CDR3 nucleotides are TGTGCCAGCAGTCGAGGACAGGGTTACTCAGATACGCAGTATTTT. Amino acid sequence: CASSRGQGYSDTQYF.

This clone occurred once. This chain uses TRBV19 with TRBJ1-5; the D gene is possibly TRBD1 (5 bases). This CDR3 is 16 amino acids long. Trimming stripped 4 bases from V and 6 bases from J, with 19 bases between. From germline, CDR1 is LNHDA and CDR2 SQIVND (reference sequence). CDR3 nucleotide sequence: TGTGCCAGTAGTAGGTTGGGCCAGGGAAAAGGTCAGCCCCAGCATTTT. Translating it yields CASSRLGQGKGQPQHF.

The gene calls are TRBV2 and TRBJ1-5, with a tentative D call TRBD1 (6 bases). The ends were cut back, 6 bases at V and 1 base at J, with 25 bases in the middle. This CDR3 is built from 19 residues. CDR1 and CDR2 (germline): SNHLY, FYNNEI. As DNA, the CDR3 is TGTGCCAGCAGAAGGTCTAAAACCCCAGGGGCATTGAGCAATCAGCCCCAGCATTTT. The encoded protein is CASRRSKTPGALSNQPQHF. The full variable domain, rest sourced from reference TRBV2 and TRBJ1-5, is EPEVTQTPSHQVTQMGQEVILRCVPISNHLYFYWYRQILGQKVEFLVSFYNNEISEKSEIFDDQFSVERPDGSNFTLKIRSTKLEDSAMYFCASRRSKTPGALSNQPQHFGDGTRLSIL.

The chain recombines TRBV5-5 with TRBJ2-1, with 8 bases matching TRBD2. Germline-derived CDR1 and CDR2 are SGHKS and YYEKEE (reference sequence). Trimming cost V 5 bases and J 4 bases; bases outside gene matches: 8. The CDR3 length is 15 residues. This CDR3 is CASRELAELYNEQFF. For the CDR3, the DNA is TGTGCCAGCAGGGAACTAGCGGAACTTTACAATGAGCAGTTCTTC. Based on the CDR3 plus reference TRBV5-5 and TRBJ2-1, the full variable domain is DAGVTQSPTHLIKTRGQQVTLRCSPISGHKSVSWYQQVLGQGPQFIFQYYEKEERGRGNFPDRFSARQFPNYSSELNVNALLLGDSALYLCASRELAELYNEQFFGPGTRLTVL.

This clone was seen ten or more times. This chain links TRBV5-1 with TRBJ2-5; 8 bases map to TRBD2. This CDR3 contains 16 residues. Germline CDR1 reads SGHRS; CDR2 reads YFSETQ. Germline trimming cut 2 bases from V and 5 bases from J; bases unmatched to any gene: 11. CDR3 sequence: CASSFRGTSNTETQYF. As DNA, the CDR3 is TGCGCCAGCAGCTTCAGAGGGACTAGTAATACGGAGACCCAGTACTTC.

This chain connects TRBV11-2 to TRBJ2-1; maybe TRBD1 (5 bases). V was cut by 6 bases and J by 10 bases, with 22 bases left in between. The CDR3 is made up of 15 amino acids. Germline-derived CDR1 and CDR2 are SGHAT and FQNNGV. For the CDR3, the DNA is TGTGCCAGCAGTCTGGGGCACAAGCCTAACGGGGAGCAGTTCTTC. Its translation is CASSLGHKPNGEQFF.

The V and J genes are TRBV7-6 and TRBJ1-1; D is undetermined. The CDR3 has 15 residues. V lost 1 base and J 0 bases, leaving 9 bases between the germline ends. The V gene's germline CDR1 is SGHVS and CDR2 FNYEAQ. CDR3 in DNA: TGTGCCAGCAGCTTAGTGCAAAGCATGAACACTGAAGCTTTCTTT. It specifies CASSLVQSMNTEAFF.

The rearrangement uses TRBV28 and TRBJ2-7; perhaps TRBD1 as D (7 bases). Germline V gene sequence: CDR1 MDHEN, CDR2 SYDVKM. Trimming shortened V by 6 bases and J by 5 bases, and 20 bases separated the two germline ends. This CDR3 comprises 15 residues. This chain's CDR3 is CASSHRQGGIDEQYF. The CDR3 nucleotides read TGTGCCAGCAGCCACCGACAGGGAGGTATCGACGAGCAGTACTTC.

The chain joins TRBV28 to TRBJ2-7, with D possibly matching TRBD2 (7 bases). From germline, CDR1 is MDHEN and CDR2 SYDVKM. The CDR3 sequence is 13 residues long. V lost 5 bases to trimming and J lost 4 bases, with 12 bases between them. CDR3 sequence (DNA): TGTGCCAGCAGTACGGGGAGGGGGTACGAGCAGTACTTC. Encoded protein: CASSTGRGYEQYF.

CDR3 in DNA: TGTGCCAGCAGCGTAGCTATTACTAGCGTTCAGTTCTTC. This translates into CASSVAITSVQFF. The rearrangement links TRBV9 to TRBJ2-1; 7 bases agree with TRBD2. The CDR3 covers 13 residues. Looked up from germline, CDR1 is SGDLS and CDR2 is YYNGEE. Trimming took 0 bases from V and 13 from J; bases not matched to a gene: 7.

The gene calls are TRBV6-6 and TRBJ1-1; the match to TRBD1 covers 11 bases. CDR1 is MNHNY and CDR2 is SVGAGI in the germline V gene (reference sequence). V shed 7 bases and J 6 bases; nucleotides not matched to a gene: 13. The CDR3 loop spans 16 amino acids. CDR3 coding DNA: TGTGCCAGCACGGGGATATCCGGACAGGGGGCGTCTGAAGCTTTCTTT. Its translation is CASTGISGQGASEAFF.

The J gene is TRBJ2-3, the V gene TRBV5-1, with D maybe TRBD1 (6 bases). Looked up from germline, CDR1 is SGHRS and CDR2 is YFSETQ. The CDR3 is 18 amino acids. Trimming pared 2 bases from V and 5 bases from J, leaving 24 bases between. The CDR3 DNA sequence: TGCGCCAGCAGCTTCGACAGGTCTCTCGGGTGGGCGGGAGATACGCAGTATTTT. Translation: CASSFDRSLGWAGDTQYF.

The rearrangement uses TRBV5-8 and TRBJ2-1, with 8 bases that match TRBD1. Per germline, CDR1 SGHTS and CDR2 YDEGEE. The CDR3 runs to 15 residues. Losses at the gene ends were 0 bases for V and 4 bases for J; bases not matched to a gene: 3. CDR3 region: CASSLGTGLYNEQFF. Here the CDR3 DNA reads TGTGCCAGCAGCTTGGGGACAGGGTTATACAATGAGCAGTTCTTC. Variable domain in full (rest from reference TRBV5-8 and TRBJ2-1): EAGVTQSPTHLIKTRGQQATLRCSPISGHTSVYWYQQALGLGLQFLLWYDEGEERNRGNFPPRFSGRQFPNYSSELNVNALELEDSALYLCASSLGTGLYNEQFFGPGTRLTVL.

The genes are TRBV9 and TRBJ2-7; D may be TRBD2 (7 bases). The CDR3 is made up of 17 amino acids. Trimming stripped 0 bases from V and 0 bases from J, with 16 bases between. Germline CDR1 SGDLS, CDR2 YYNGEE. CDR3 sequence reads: CASSVALGASGSYEQYF. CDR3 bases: TGTGCCAGCAGCGTAGCTCTGGGGGCTAGCGGCTCCTACGAGCAGTACTTC.